This TCR beta chain was sequenced during a study of blood T cell repertoires in COVID-19. Study-level background: Specimens from acute and convalescent COVID-19 originated in the United States, Italy and Spain. Sources were T cells, B-cell-depleted T cells, or PBMCs; the material itself was cDNA or gDNA.

Clones were read by immunoSEQ multiplex PCR, and TCRdb kept only the in-frame ones, dropping some. Of 200,000 to 250,000 clones in the sample, around four fifths were seen once. Germline V CDR1 and CDR2: MDHEN, SYDVKM. This CDR3 is 14 amino acids long. Trimming removed 6 bases from V and 2 bases from J, with 13 bases in between. V and J are TRBV28 and TRBJ1-1, with a tentative D call TRBD1 (6 bases). The sequence derives from a man aged 45-65 years with active or convalescent COVID-19. The specimen was peripheral blood. The CDR3 is CASSPSGANTEAFF. The CDR3 DNA reads as TGTGCCAGCAGCCCATCAGGGGCAAACACTGAAGCTTTCTTT. The whole variable domain, filled in from reference TRBV28 and TRBJ1-1, reads DVKVTQSSRYLVKRTGEKVFLECVQDMDHENMFWYRQDPGLGLRLIYFSYDVKMKEKGDIPEGYSVSREKKERFSLILESASTNQTSMYLCASSPSGANTEAFFGQGTRLTVV.